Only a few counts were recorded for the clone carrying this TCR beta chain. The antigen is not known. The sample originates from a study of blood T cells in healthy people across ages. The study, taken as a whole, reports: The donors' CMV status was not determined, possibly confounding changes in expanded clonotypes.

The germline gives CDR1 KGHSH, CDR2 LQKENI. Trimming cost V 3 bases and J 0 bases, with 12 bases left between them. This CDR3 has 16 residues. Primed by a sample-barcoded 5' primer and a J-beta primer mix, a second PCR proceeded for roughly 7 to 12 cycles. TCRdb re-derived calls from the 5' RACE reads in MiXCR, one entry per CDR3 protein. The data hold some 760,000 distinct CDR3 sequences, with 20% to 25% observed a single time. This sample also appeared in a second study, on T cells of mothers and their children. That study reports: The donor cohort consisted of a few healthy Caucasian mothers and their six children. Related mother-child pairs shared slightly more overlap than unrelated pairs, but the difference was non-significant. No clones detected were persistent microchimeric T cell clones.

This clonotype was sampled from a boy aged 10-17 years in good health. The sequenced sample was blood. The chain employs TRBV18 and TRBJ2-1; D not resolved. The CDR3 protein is CASSPARQRSYNEQFF. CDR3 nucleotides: TGTGCCAGCTCACCGGCGCGGCAACGCTCCTACAATGAGCAGTTCTTC. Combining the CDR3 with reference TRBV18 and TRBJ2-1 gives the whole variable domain NAGVMQNPRHLVRRRGQEARLRCSPMKGHSHVYWYRQLPEEGLKFMVYLQKENIIDESGMPKERFSAEFPKEGPSILRIQQVVRGDSAAYFCASSPARQRSYNEQFFGPGTRLTVL.